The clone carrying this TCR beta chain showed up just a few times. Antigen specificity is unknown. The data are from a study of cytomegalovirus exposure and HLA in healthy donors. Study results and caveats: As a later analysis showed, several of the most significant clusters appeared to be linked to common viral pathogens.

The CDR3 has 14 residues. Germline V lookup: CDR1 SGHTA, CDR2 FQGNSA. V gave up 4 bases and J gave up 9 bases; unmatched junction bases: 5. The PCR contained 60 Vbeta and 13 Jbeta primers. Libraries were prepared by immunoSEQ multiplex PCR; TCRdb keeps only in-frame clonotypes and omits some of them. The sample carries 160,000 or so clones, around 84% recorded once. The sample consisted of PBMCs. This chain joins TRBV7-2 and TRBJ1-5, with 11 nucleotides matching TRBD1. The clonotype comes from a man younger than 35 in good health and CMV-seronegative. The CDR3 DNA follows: TGTGCCAGCAGCTCAGGGACAGGGGGGCCGCCCCAGCATTTT. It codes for CASSSGTGGPPQHF.